The T cell receptor beta chain under discussion was sequenced for a study of blood T cell repertoires in COVID-19. Across the whole study: COVID-19 samples, acute and convalescent, were from the United States, Italy and Spain. PBMCs, B-cell-depleted T cells, or T cells provided the cDNA or gDNA that made up the material.

Followed over time, Seattle patients had been enrolled while infection was active. The CDR3 loop spans 14 amino acids. The germline V gene encodes CDR1 SGHVS and CDR2 FNYEAQ. V gave up 5 bases and J gave up 0 bases, with 9 bases separating them. As processed by the authors: Amplification with reference gene primers provided the estimates of nucleated cell counts. Clones were sequenced by immunoSEQ multiplex PCR, and TCRdb holds only the in-frame ones, with some missing. The V and J calls and clone size are taken from that table; D and trimming were inferred from the DNA. This table holds 80,000 to 100,000 clones, about 87% found once.

The sequencing sample was made of peripheral blood. This TCR came from a human donor with COVID-19, enrolled during active disease. The donor label of this sample is uncertain. V and J are TRBV7-6 and TRBJ2-3; no reliable D call. The DNA of the CDR3 is TGTGCCAGCAGCGTCAGTTATAGCACAGATACGCAGTATTTT. Its translation: CASSVSYSTDTQYF.